The rows below give T cell receptor beta chains drawn from one sample of a study of long-term antiretroviral therapy in people with HIV. This table comes from immunoSEQ multiplex PCR, and its TCRdb copy is limited to in-frame clones, with some not included. The data contain some 20,000 clones, approximately 79% of them singletons. The source was unsorted PBMCs, collected 2.3 years after starting antiretroviral therapy. The receptors stem from a woman aged 40-49 years with HIV. The CDR3 runs from the conserved cysteine through the conserved F or W. A D gene is named only where the DNA matches it firmly. Rows give clone size only sometimes, using once, few, many, or a class for an expanded clone.

V	D	size	J	CDR3	DNA
TRBV9	NA	NA	TRBJ2-1	CASSVGLGNEQFF	TGTGCCAGCAGCGTAGGGCTTGGCAATGAGCAGTTCTTC
TRBV18	TRBD1	NA	TRBJ1-1	CASSTTGERTEAFF	TGTGCCAGCTCAACCACAGGGGAACGAACTGAAGCTTTCTTT
TRBV19	TRBD1	NA	TRBJ1-1	CASSIIRTGDTEAFF	TGTGCCAGTAGTATTATCCGGACAGGGGACACTGAAGCTTTCTTT
TRBV9	NA	NA	TRBJ1-2	CASSVGVGAAGYTF	TGTGCCAGCAGCGTAGGTGTGGGGGCAGCTGGCTACACCTTC
TRBV29-1	TRBD2	NA	TRBJ2-7	CSVVLAGVFYEQYF	TGCAGCGTTGTACTAGCGGGAGTATTTTACGAGCAGTACTTC
TRBV6-5	NA	NA	TRBJ2-1	CASSFTPSHEQFF	TGTGCCAGCAGTTTCACCCCTAGCCATGAGCAGTTCTTC
TRBV27	NA	NA	TRBJ1-4	CASSFRAAHGANEKLFF	TGTGCCAGCAGTTTTCGTGCAGCCCACGGGGCTAATGAAAAACTGTTTTTT
TRBV7-9	TRBD1	medium-sized	TRBJ2-7	CASSARQGGYEQYF	TGTGCCAGCAGCGCAAGACAGGGCGGCTACGAGCAGTACTTC
TRBV6-5	TRBD1	NA	TRBJ1-1	CASSSNRGTEAFF	TGTGCCAGCAGTTCGAACAGGGGTACTGAAGCTTTCTTT
TRBV15	NA	NA	TRBJ2-1	CATSRDGRGDNEQFF	TGTGCCACCAGCAGAGATGGCAGGGGTGACAATGAGCAGTTCTTC
TRBV10-2	TRBD1	NA	TRBJ2-7	CASSEEDRADEQYF	TGCGCCAGCAGTGAAGAGGACAGGGCAGACGAGCAGTACTTC
TRBV9	NA	NA	TRBJ2-7	CASSVATRIYEQYF	TGTGCCAGCAGCGTAGCTACGAGGATCTACGAGCAGTACTTC
TRBV7-2	NA	NA	TRBJ2-7	CASSYIGSFYEQYF	TGTGCCAGCAGTTACATAGGGAGCTTCTACGAGCAGTACTTC
TRBV23-1	NA	NA	TRBJ2-3	CASKAGTDTQYF	TGCGCCAGCAAGGCTGGGACAGATACGCAGTATTTT
TRBV19	TRBD2	NA	TRBJ2-1	CASSGGLADNEQFF	TGTGCCAGTAGTGGGGGACTAGCGGACAATGAGCAGTTCTTC
TRBV27	TRBD2	NA	TRBJ2-1	CASSLSLAGRYNEQFF	TGTGCCAGCAGTTTATCTCTAGCGGGCCGATACAATGAGCAGTTCTTC
TRBV7-9	TRBD1	NA	TRBJ2-2	CASSLGPGQGVRPGELFF	TGTGCCAGCAGCTTAGGCCCTGGACAGGGGGTACGGCCCGGGGAGCTGTTTTTT
TRBV2	NA	NA	TRBJ2-1	CASSGGEISSYNEQFF	TGTGCCAGCAGCGGGGGTGAGATTAGCTCCTACAATGAGCAGTTCTTC
TRBV2	TRBD1	NA	TRBJ2-5	CASTERGPQETQYF	TGTGCCAGCACCGAGAGGGGGCCCCAAGAGACCCAGTACTTC
TRBV19	TRBD2	NA	TRBJ2-1	CASSLSTSGYNEQFF	TGTGCCAGTAGTTTATCGACTAGCGGGTACAATGAGCAGTTCTTC
TRBV7-9	TRBD2	NA	TRBJ2-1	CASSLGERERLF	TGTGCCAGCAGCTTAGGAGAGCGGGAGAGGCTCTTC
TRBV6-1	TRBD2	NA	TRBJ2-5	CASSERRGWSETQYF	TGTGCCAGCAGTGAAAGGCGGGGGTGGTCAGAGACCCAGTACTTC
TRBV6-5	NA	NA	TRBJ2-5	CASSTSLGAETQYF	TGTGCCAGCAGTACTTCCCTGGGGGCAGAGACCCAGTACTTC
TRBV9	TRBD2	NA	TRBJ2-3	CASSGVVAGMDF	TGTGCCAGCAGCGGGGTGGTAGCGGGAATGGATTTT
TRBV4-3	NA	NA	TRBJ2-7	CASSQAPGYEQYF	TGCGCCAGCAGCCAAGCCCCAGGCTACGAGCAGTACTTC
TRBV5-4	NA	NA	TRBJ2-1	CASSSPPENEQFF	TGTGCCAGCAGCTCGCCCCCGGAAAATGAGCAGTTCTTC
TRBV11-2	TRBD1	NA	TRBJ2-1	CASSLGSLGQGYNEQFF	TGTGCCAGCAGCTTAGGTTCTTTGGGACAGGGCTACAATGAGCAGTTCTTC
TRBV5-5	NA	NA	TRBJ1-1	CASSPTGAADAFF	TGTGCCAGCAGTCCCACGGGGGCCGCGGATGCTTTCTTT
TRBV5-1	NA	once	TRBJ2-2	CASSPASSNTGELFF	TGCGCCAGCAGCCCCGCCTCTTCTAACACCGGGGAGCTGTTTTTT
TRBV6-6	NA	NA	TRBJ2-1	CASGQGYNEQFF	TGTGCCAGCGGGCAGGGCTACAATGAGCAGTTCTTC
TRBV4-1	TRBD2	NA	TRBJ2-5	CASSQVLSGRETQYF	TGCGCCAGCAGCCAAGTTCTCAGCGGGAGAGAGACCCAGTACTTC
TRBV10-3	NA	NA	TRBJ1-4	CAISEKPAWGGDEKLFF	TGTGCCATCAGCGAGAAGCCCGCGTGGGGCGGTGATGAAAAACTGTTTTTT
TRBV9	TRBD2	NA	TRBJ2-2	CASSALGTRSSGELFF	TGTGCCAGCAGCGCCCTCGGGACTAGAAGTTCCGGGGAGCTGTTTTTT
TRBV29-1	TRBD1	NA	TRBJ1-4	CSAGDRVIELFF	TGCAGCGCCGGGGACAGGGTAATTGAACTGTTTTTT
TRBV5-1	NA	NA	TRBJ2-1	CASSFGGNNEQFF	TGCGCCAGCAGCTTCGGGGGAAACAATGAGCAGTTCTTC
TRBV10-3	NA	NA	TRBJ1-3	CAITTSGNTIYF	TGTGCCATCACCACCTCTGGAAACACCATATATTTT
TRBV5-4	TRBD1	few	TRBJ2-2	CASSGTGNTGELFF	TGTGCCAGCAGTGGGACAGGGAACACCGGGGAGCTGTTTTTT
TRBV10-3	TRBD1	NA	TRBJ2-7	CAIREPTGGGEQYF	TGTGCCATCAGGGAGCCGACAGGGGGAGGCGAGCAGTACTTC
TRBV28	NA	few	TRBJ2-7	CASSLDSYEQYF	TGTGCCAGCAGCCTGGACAGCTACGAGCAGTACTTC
TRBV2	NA	NA	TRBJ1-2	CASSEARDVLENYGYTF	TGTGCCAGCAGTGAAGCGCGGGACGTTCTTGAAAACTATGGCTACACCTTC
TRBV7-9	TRBD1	NA	TRBJ2-2	CASSQIGQGWSTGELFF	TGTGCCAGCAGCCAAATCGGACAGGGGTGGAGCACCGGGGAGCTGTTTTTT
TRBV5-6	NA	NA	TRBJ2-4	CASSSRTADKNIQYF	TGTGCCAGCAGCTCTCGAACAGCCGACAAAAACATTCAGTACTTC
TRBV2	NA	NA	TRBJ2-6	CASSEIVSGANVLTF	TGTGCCAGCAGTGAAATAGTCTCTGGGGCCAACGTCCTGACTTTC
TRBV2	NA	NA	TRBJ1-5	CASSEITAGIQPQHF	TGTGCCAGCAGTGAAATAACGGCAGGAATTCAGCCCCAGCATTTT
TRBV6-4	NA	NA	TRBJ1-2	CASSDCYVRQDVIGGYTF	TGTGCCAGCAGTGACTGCTATGTGAGGCAGGACGTCATCGGCGGCTACACCTTC
TRBV27	NA	once	TRBJ1-5	CASSSDIGNQPQHF	TGTGCCAGCAGTTCCGACATAGGCAATCAGCCCCAGCATTTT
TRBV7-9	NA	NA	TRBJ2-3	CASSFGTDTQYF	TGTGCCAGCAGCTTTGGCACAGATACGCAGTATTTT
TRBV5-1	TRBD1	NA	TRBJ2-1	CASSPGTEHYNEQFF	TGCGCCAGCAGCCCCGGGACAGAACACTACAATGAGCAGTTCTTC
TRBV6-1	NA	NA	TRBJ2-3	CASSEGGTSTDTQYF	TGTGCCAGCTCCGAAGGCGGAACTAGCACAGATACGCAGTATTTT
TRBV28	TRBD1	NA	TRBJ2-2	CASTDPDRPTGELFF	TGTGCCAGCACCGACCCGGACAGGCCCACCGGGGAGCTGTTTTTT
TRBV4-1	NA	once	TRBJ1-1	CASSPLQPGDEAFF	TGCGCCAGCAGCCCCCTCCAGCCGGGAGACGAAGCTTTCTTT
TRBV29-1	NA	NA	TRBJ1-4	CSVLAAENNEKLFF	TGCAGCGTTTTGGCAGCGGAGAATAATGAAAAACTGTTTTTT
TRBV11-3	TRBD1	NA	TRBJ2-1	CASSPQRTGEQFF	TGTGCCAGCAGCCCCCAGAGGACAGGAGAGCAGTTCTTC